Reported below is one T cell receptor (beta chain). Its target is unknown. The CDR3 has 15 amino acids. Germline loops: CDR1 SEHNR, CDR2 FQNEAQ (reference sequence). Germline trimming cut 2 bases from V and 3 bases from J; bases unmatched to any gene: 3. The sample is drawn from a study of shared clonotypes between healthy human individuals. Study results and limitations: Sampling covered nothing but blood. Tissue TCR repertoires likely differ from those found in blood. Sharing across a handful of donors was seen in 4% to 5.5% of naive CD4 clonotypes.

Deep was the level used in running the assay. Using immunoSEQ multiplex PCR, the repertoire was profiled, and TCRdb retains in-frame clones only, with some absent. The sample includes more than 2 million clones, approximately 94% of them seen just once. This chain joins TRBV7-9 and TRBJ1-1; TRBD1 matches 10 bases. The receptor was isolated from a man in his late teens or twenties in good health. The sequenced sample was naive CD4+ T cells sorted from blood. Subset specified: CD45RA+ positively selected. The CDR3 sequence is CASSLRDRGYTEAFF. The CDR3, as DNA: TGTGCCAGCAGCTTAAGGGACAGGGGATACACTGAAGCTTTCTTT.